This TCR beta chain was obtained from a study of a mutant IDH1 vaccine in newly diagnosed glioma. Turning to the study itself: Either 4-6 weeks after radiotherapy alone or alongside temozolomide, vaccination was begun.

Regarding time point: week 5, during vaccination. Vaccination used 300 ug of mutant IDH1 20-mer peptide per dose, with topical imiquimod. This CDR3 has 11 amino acids. CDR1 and CDR2 from the germline V gene are LNHDA and SQIVND (reference sequence). The germline V and J ends were trimmed by 10 bases and 1 base, with 4 bases remaining between them. By sample fraction, this clone is medium-sized (0.01 to 0.1%). Its target is unknown. TCRdb's copy holds only in-frame clones and misses some; the assay was immunoSEQ multiplex PCR. This table holds about 36,000 clones, more than 80% found once. The starting material was PBMCs, obtained from a glioma patient whose treatment included an IDH1 peptide vaccine. The chain couples TRBV19 to TRBJ2-2; no firm D call. The TCR was taken from a man in his fifties or sixties with glioma. The CDR3 reads CATMNTGELFF. The DNA of the CDR3 is TGTGCCACGATGAACACCGGGGAGCTGTTTTTT. The full variable domain, with the rest looked up from reference TRBV19 and TRBJ2-2, is DGGITQSPKYLFRKEGQNVTLSCEQNLNHDAMYWYRQDPGQGLRLIYYSQIVNDFQKGDIAEGYSVSREKKESFPLTVTSAQKNPTAFYLCATMNTGELFFGEGSRLTVL.